The sequence of this TCR beta chain was determined in a study of T-cell memory formation after mild COVID-19. Study background: There were largely donor-specific TCR clusters.

Regarding the study as a whole: Contracting CD4+ clones lay largely in CM and EM, with CD8+ ones residing in EMRA. Contracting clones from day 15 to 85 showed balanced CD4/CD8; later expanders favored CD4+.

V lost 4 bases, J lost 9 bases, and 9 bases stayed unmatched. CDR3 length: 14 residues. TCRdb re-called the 5' RACE reads through MiXCR, storing one row per CDR3 protein. The data show about 300,000 distinct CDR3 sequences, with roughly a fifth seen just once and about 21% held by the top ten. This clonotype was counted only a few times. Its specificity is not known. This sequence was found in a man younger than 30 who had mild COVID-19 (a few samples of this study predate the infection). Cell type and time point are not known. The source material was PBMCs or a T cell subset sorted from them (not recorded which). The chain is built from TRBV12-3 or TRBV12-4 and TRBJ2-1; 7 nucleotides align to TRBD1. The CDR3 DNA is TGTGCCAGCAGTTACAGGGGCCCACGGGGTGAGCAGTTCTTC. This encodes CASSYRGPRGEQFF.